The 4 T cell receptor beta chains below come from one sample, sequenced in a study of OX40 agonist ivuxolimab in advanced cancers. Libraries were prepared through the immunoSEQ multiplex PCR assay. TCRdb's version of the immuneACCESS table is confined to in-frame rearrangements and falls short of the full clone set. An unresolved V gene accounts for under half of the shortfall where checked; the remainder is of unknown origin. For this sample the table gives 30,000 or so clones, of which about 82% were detected only once. Together, the top ten hold 20% to 30% of the sample. The sequencing here drew on CD4+ or CD8+ T cells sorted from blood, taken in a trial of the OX40 agonist ivuxolimab. The source is an adult with an advanced solid tumor such as melanoma, head and neck, liver or kidney cancer.

The gene calls are TRBV19 and TRBJ1-1; TRBD1 might be the D (5 bases). The CDR3 has 11 amino acids. Germline V gene lookup returns CDR1 LNHDA and CDR2 SQIVND (reference sequence). V lost 6 bases, J lost 7 bases, and 9 bases lay in between. The CDR3 region has the DNA TGTGCCAGTAGATTGGGGGTTGAAGCTTTCTTT. As protein: CASRLGVEAFF.

This clone was found a few times. The chain combines TRBV7-9 with TRBJ1-1; D is uncertain. The V and J ends lost 4 bases and 5 bases respectively, with 17 bases between them. The CDR3 extends over 15 amino acids. Germline assignment: CDR1 SEHNR and CDR2 FQNEAQ (reference sequence). In DNA form, the CDR3 reads TGTGCCAGCAGCTCTCCGACGAGCCCGGGAACTGAAGCTTTCTTT. This translates into CASSSPTSPGTEAFF. The full variable domain, in which reference TRBV7-9 and TRBJ1-1 provide the parts outside the CDR3, is DTGVSQNPRHKITKRGQNVTFRCDPISEHNRLYWYRQTLGQGPEFLTYFQNEAQLEKSRLLSDRFSAERPKGSFSTLEIQRTEQGDSAMYLCASSSPTSPGTEAFFGQGTRLTVV.

As for this clone: The junction departs from the called germline gene at one end, perhaps through a read error. The same CDR3 also results from other DNA sequences found in this sample. The chain couples TRBV30 to TRBJ1-1; unclear D gene. The CDR3 sequence is 12 residues long. In germline, CDR1 is GTSNPN, CDR2 SVGIG (reference sequence). CDR3 sequence (DNA): TGTGCCAAAAGGCCCATGAACACTGAGGCTTTCTTT. Translation: CAKRPMNTEAFF.

V is TRBV2 and J is TRBJ1-5; no firm D call. CDR1 and CDR2 from the germline V gene are SNHLY and FYNNEI. This CDR3 is 15 amino acids long. Between the trimmed V and J ends, which lost 0 bases and 4 bases, there was a span of 10 bases. CDR3 DNA sequence: TGTGCCAGCAGTGAAGCGCTTCTGAGGAATCAGCCCCAGCATTTT. It encodes CASSEALLRNQPQHF.